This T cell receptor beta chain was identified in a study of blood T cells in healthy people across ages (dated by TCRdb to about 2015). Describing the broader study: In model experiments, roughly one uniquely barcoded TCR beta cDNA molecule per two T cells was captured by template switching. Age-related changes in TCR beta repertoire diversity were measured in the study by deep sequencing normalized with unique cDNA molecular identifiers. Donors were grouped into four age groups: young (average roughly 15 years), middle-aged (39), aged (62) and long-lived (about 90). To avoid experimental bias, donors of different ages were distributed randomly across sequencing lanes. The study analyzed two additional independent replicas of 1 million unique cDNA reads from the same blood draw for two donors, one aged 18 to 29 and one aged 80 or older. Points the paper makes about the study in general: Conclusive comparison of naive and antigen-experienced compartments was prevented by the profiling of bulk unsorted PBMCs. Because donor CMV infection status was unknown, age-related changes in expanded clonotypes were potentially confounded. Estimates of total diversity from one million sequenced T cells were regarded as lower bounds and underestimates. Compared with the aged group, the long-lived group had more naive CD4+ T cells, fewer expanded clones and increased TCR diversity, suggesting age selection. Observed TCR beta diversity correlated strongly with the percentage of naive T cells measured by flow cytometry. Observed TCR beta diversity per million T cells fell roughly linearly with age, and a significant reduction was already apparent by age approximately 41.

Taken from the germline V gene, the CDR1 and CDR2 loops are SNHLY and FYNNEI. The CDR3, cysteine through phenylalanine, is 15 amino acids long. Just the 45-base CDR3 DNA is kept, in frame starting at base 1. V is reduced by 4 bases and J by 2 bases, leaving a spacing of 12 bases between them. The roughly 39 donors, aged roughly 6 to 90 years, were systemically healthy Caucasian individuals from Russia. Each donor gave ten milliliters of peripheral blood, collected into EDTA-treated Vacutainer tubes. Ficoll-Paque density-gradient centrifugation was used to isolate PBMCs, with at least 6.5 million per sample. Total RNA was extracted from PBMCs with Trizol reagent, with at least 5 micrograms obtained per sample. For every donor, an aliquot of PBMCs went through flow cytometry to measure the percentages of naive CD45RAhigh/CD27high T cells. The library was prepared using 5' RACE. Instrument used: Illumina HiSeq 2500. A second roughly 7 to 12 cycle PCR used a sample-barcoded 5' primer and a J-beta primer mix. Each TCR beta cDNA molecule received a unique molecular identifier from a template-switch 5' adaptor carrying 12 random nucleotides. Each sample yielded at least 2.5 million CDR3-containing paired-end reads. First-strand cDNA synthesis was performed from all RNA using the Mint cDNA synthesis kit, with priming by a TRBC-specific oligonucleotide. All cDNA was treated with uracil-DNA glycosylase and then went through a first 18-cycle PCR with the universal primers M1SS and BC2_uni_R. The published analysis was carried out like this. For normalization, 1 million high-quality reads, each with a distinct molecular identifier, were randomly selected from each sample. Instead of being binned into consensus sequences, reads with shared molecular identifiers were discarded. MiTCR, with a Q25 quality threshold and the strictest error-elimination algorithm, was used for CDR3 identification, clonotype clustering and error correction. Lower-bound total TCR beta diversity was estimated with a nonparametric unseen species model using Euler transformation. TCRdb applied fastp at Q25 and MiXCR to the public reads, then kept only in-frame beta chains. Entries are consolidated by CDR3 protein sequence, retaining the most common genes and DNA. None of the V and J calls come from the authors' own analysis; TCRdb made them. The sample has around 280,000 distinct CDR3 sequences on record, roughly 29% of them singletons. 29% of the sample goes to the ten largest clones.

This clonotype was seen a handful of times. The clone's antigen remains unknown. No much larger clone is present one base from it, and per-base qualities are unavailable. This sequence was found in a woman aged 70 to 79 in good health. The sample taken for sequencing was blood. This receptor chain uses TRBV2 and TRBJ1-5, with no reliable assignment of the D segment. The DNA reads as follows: TGTGCCAGCAGTGCGGAAGTATATGGCAATCAGCCCCAGCATTTT. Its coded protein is CASSAEVYGNQPQHF.